This is a list of T cell receptor beta chains from one sample in a study of blood T cells in healthy people across ages. Each CDR3 protein is one row after TCRdb ran MiXCR on the 5' RACE reads. The table has hundreds of thousands of distinct CDR3 sequences, approximately 44% seen once. The sample comprised blood. The source is a man in his 60s in good health. The CDR3 runs from the conserved cysteine through the conserved F or W. A D gene is named only where the DNA matches it firmly. Not all rows give a size; the values are once, few, many and, for expanded clones, a class.

v_gene: TRBV9
j_gene: TRBJ2-1
abundance: NA
d_gene: TRBD2
CDR3nt: TGTGCCAGCAGCGCGGGGGGGCTATACAATGAGCAGTTCTTC
CDR3aa: CASSAGGLYNEQFF

v_gene: TRBV11-2
j_gene: TRBJ1-4
abundance: NA
d_gene: NA
CDR3nt: TGTGCCAGCAGCTTAGTCCCAGGCCCCGCTCGTTCAACTAATGAAAAACTGTTTTTT
CDR3aa: CASSLVPGPARSTNEKLFF

v_gene: TRBV27
j_gene: TRBJ2-3
abundance: few
d_gene: NA
CDR3nt: TGTGCCAGCAGACCATGGGCCAGGACTAGCACAGATACGCAGTATTTT
CDR3aa: CASRPWARTSTDTQYF

v_gene: TRBV11-2
j_gene: TRBJ1-2
abundance: NA
d_gene: NA
CDR3nt: TGTGCCAGCAGCTCCCTCGGGCAGTATGGCTACACCTTC
CDR3aa: CASSSLGQYGYTF

v_gene: TRBV4-1
j_gene: TRBJ2-3
abundance: NA
d_gene: NA
CDR3nt: TGCGCCAGCAGCCAGACGAACGGGAACACAGATACGCAGTATTTT
CDR3aa: CASSQTNGNTDTQYF

v_gene: TRBV15
j_gene: TRBJ2-3
abundance: few
d_gene: TRBD2
CDR3nt: TGTGCCACCAGCAGAGTGCGGGGGACGACAGATACGCAGTATTTT
CDR3aa: CATSRVRGTTDTQYF

v_gene: TRBV21-1
j_gene: TRBJ1-2
abundance: NA
d_gene: NA
CDR3nt: TGTGCCAGCAGCAAAAATGGGGCCCGGGACAGGAGAAACTATGGCTACACCTTC
CDR3aa: CASSKNGARDRRNYGYTF

v_gene: TRBV10-3
j_gene: TRBJ1-1
abundance: NA
d_gene: TRBD1
CDR3nt: TGTGCCAGCCAGGGACAGACAAACACTGAAGCTTTCTTT
CDR3aa: CASQGQTNTEAFF

v_gene: TRBV7-2
j_gene: TRBJ2-5
abundance: few
d_gene: NA
CDR3nt: TGTGCCAGCAGCCACGGGACGGCCCGCGAGACCCAGTACTTC
CDR3aa: CASSHGTARETQYF

v_gene: TRBV7-9
j_gene: TRBJ2-1
abundance: NA
d_gene: TRBD1
CDR3nt: TGTGCCAGCAGGGCGCCGGGACAGGGCCCTAGCTACAATGAGCAGTTCTTC
CDR3aa: CASRAPGQGPSYNEQFF

v_gene: TRBV7-9
j_gene: TRBJ2-7
abundance: NA
d_gene: NA
CDR3nt: TGTGCCAGCAGCTTAGGCGGGGCCCAGATCGAGCAGTACTTC
CDR3aa: CASSLGGAQIEQYF

v_gene: TRBV29-1
j_gene: TRBJ2-1
abundance: NA
d_gene: NA
CDR3nt: TGCAGCGTTGATGGGTTGGAGAGCTCCTACAATGAGCAGTTCTTC
CDR3aa: CSVDGLESSYNEQFF

v_gene: TRBV3-1
j_gene: TRBJ2-1
abundance: NA
d_gene: TRBD2
CDR3nt: TGTGCCAGCAGCCCTAGCGGGGGGCCGGTCAATGAGCAGTTCTTC
CDR3aa: CASSPSGGPVNEQFF

v_gene: TRBV24-1
j_gene: TRBJ2-3
abundance: NA
d_gene: NA
CDR3nt: TGTGCCACCAGTGGAACAGGTCCAGATACGCAGTATTTT
CDR3aa: CATSGTGPDTQYF

v_gene: TRBV27
j_gene: TRBJ2-7
abundance: NA
d_gene: TRBD2
CDR3nt: TGTGCCAGCAGTTTAAAAACTAGCGGGGGCTACGAGCAGTACTTC
CDR3aa: CASSLKTSGGYEQYF

v_gene: TRBV3-1
j_gene: TRBJ2-5
abundance: few
d_gene: NA
CDR3nt: TGTGCCAGCAGCCAAGCCGGGACTCCCCAAGAGACCCAGTACTTC
CDR3aa: CASSQAGTPQETQYF

v_gene: TRBV6-5
j_gene: TRBJ2-7
abundance: NA
d_gene: NA
CDR3nt: TGTGCCAGCAGTTACGTACCTAGCGAGCAGTACTTC
CDR3aa: CASSYVPSEQYF

v_gene: TRBV20-1
j_gene: TRBJ1-1
abundance: NA
d_gene: NA
CDR3nt: TGCAGTGCTCGTCAGGGTGGAGCCGCTGAAGCTTTCTTT
CDR3aa: CSARQGGAAEAFF

v_gene: TRBV7-2
j_gene: TRBJ2-7
abundance: many
d_gene: TRBD2
CDR3nt: TGTGCCAGCAGCTTTCTGCGGGGGAGCTCCTACGAGCAGTACTTC
CDR3aa: CASSFLRGSSYEQYF

v_gene: TRBV4-3
j_gene: TRBJ2-1
abundance: few
d_gene: NA
CDR3nt: TGCGCCAGCAGCCAAGTAAGCTTATCGCCCTACAATGAGCAGTTCTTC
CDR3aa: CASSQVSLSPYNEQFF

v_gene: TRBV7-6
j_gene: TRBJ2-3
abundance: few
d_gene: NA
CDR3nt: TGTGCCAGCAGCTATGGTGAGGGATTGGATACGCAGTATTTT
CDR3aa: CASSYGEGLDTQYF

v_gene: TRBV12-5
j_gene: TRBJ2-5
abundance: NA
d_gene: TRBD2
CDR3nt: TGTGCTAGTGGCCCCGGACTAGCTGGAGAACAAGAGACCCAGTACTTC
CDR3aa: CASGPGLAGEQETQYF

v_gene: TRBV7-6
j_gene: TRBJ1-1
abundance: NA
d_gene: NA
CDR3nt: TGTGCCAGCAGCTTAGGTGTCGGGCAGAGCACTGAAGCTTTCTTT
CDR3aa: CASSLGVGQSTEAFF

v_gene: TRBV18
j_gene: TRBJ2-1
abundance: NA
d_gene: NA
CDR3nt: TGTGCCAGCTCACCAGGGGCCTCTTTCGGTGAGCAGTTCTTC
CDR3aa: CASSPGASFGEQFF

v_gene: TRBV29-1
j_gene: TRBJ1-1
abundance: NA
d_gene: NA
CDR3nt: TGCAGCGGGGGGGGGATCATGAACACTGAAGCTTTCTTT
CDR3aa: CSGGGIMNTEAFF

v_gene: TRBV6-5
j_gene: TRBJ2-7
abundance: few
d_gene: NA
CDR3nt: TGTGCCAGCAGTTCCATCGACAGCACCTACGAGCAGTACTTC
CDR3aa: CASSSIDSTYEQYF

v_gene: TRBV6-5
j_gene: TRBJ2-7
abundance: NA
d_gene: NA
CDR3nt: TGTGCCAGCAGTTCCGTCTGGGGGGGGGCCGAGCAGTACTTC
CDR3aa: CASSSVWGGAEQYF

v_gene: TRBV6-1
j_gene: TRBJ1-5
abundance: NA
d_gene: NA
CDR3nt: TGTGCCAGCATTGAGACGGGGAATAGCAATCAGCCCCAGCATTTT
CDR3aa: CASIETGNSNQPQHF

v_gene: TRBV2
j_gene: TRBJ2-1
abundance: NA
d_gene: TRBD2
CDR3nt: TGTGCCAGCAGGTACAGACTAGCGGGGGGGAGAAATGAGCAGTTCTTC
CDR3aa: CASRYRLAGGRNEQFF

v_gene: TRBV4-3
j_gene: TRBJ2-1
abundance: NA
d_gene: TRBD2
CDR3nt: TGCGCCAGCAGCCAAGGCCAAGCGGGGGGGGTCAATGAGCAGTTCTTC
CDR3aa: CASSQGQAGGVNEQFF

v_gene: TRBV24-1
j_gene: TRBJ2-3
abundance: few
d_gene: TRBD1
CDR3nt: TGTGCCACCAGTGATTTGCGGGGACAGGGAGGAGATACGCAGTATTTT
CDR3aa: CATSDLRGQGGDTQYF

v_gene: TRBV3-1
j_gene: TRBJ2-1
abundance: NA
d_gene: NA
CDR3nt: TGTGCCAGCAGAAGGGCCTCCGGTTGGGGCTCCTACAATGAGCAGTTCTTC
CDR3aa: CASRRASGWGSYNEQFF

v_gene: TRBV5-1
j_gene: TRBJ2-7
abundance: NA
d_gene: TRBD2
CDR3nt: TGCGCCAGCAGCTCTCGGGGGGGTTCCTACAATGAGCAGTACTTC
CDR3aa: CASSSRGGSYNEQYF

v_gene: TRBV28
j_gene: TRBJ2-1
abundance: NA
d_gene: NA
CDR3nt: TGTGCCAGCCATCCGCTCGGGGGTATGGGGAATGAGCAGTTCTTC
CDR3aa: CASHPLGGMGNEQFF

v_gene: TRBV20-1
j_gene: TRBJ2-3
abundance: few
d_gene: TRBD2
CDR3nt: TGCAGTGCGGAATCGACTAGCGGGGGGGTAGATACGCAGTATTTT
CDR3aa: CSAESTSGGVDTQYF

v_gene: TRBV7-2
j_gene: TRBJ2-5
abundance: many
d_gene: TRBD1
CDR3nt: TGTGCCAGCAGCTTCGGAGACAGGGACCAAGAGACCCAGTACTTC
CDR3aa: CASSFGDRDQETQYF

v_gene: TRBV30
j_gene: TRBJ2-3
abundance: NA
d_gene: NA
CDR3nt: TGTGCCTGGACGAGGGGGGAGAAAACAGATACGCAGTATTTT
CDR3aa: CAWTRGEKTDTQYF

v_gene: TRBV7-2
j_gene: TRBJ2-1
abundance: few
d_gene: NA
CDR3nt: TGTGCCAGCAGCCCCCGGGCGGGGTCCTACAATGAGCAGTTCTTC
CDR3aa: CASSPRAGSYNEQFF

v_gene: TRBV10-2
j_gene: TRBJ2-7
abundance: many
d_gene: TRBD1
CDR3nt: TGCGCCAGCAGCCGGGACAGGGGCGTCGAGCAGTACTTC
CDR3aa: CASSRDRGVEQYF

v_gene: TRBV7-3
j_gene: TRBJ1-2
abundance: few
d_gene: TRBD1
CDR3nt: TGTGCCAGCAGGCAGACAGGGTCCCTTTCGACTAACTATGGCTACACCTTC
CDR3aa: CASRQTGSLSTNYGYTF

v_gene: TRBV5-5
j_gene: TRBJ2-5
abundance: few
d_gene: TRBD2
CDR3nt: TGTGCCAGCAGCTTGACCGGGGGGGGTGAAGAGACCCAGTACTTC
CDR3aa: CASSLTGGGEETQYF

v_gene: TRBV20-1
j_gene: TRBJ2-1
abundance: few
d_gene: TRBD1
CDR3nt: TGCAGTGCTAGTTGGGACAGGGGTTACAATGAGCAGTTCTTC
CDR3aa: CSASWDRGYNEQFF

v_gene: TRBV9
j_gene: TRBJ1-6
abundance: once
d_gene: TRBD1
CDR3nt: TGTGCCAGCGCGGGACAGAATAATTCACCCCTCCACTTT
CDR3aa: CASAGQNNSPLHF

v_gene: TRBV9
j_gene: TRBJ2-5
abundance: NA
d_gene: NA
CDR3nt: TGTGCCAGCAGCGTTGGGGAAGGGGGCCAAGAGACCCAGTACTTC
CDR3aa: CASSVGEGGQETQYF

v_gene: TRBV29-1
j_gene: TRBJ2-5
abundance: many
d_gene: TRBD1
CDR3nt: TGCAGCGCTCGGCGGGACAGGGTTGAGACCCAGTACTTC
CDR3aa: CSARRDRVETQYF